This paragraph reports one T cell receptor beta chain. Its antigen is not identified. These data belong to a study of T cell responses to AZD1222 COVID-19 vaccine. Whole-study results and caveats: The number of AZD1222 recipients seropositive at baseline was only five to seven. Spike regions recognized by vaccine-associated CD4 TCRs spanned the protein, led by 160-218 and 743-854. Following two doses of AZD1222, Spike-specific TCR breadth and depth rose.

TCRdb keeps only in-frame clones here, not all; method: immunoSEQ multiplex PCR. The sample lists around 180,000 clones; approximately 94% were seen once. Trimming removed 4 bases at V and 2 bases at J, with 17 bases between. The germline V gene has CDR1 LNHDA and CDR2 SQIVND (reference sequence). The CDR3 loop spans 16 amino acids. The source of this sequence is an adult who received the AZD1222 COVID-19 vaccine. V and J are TRBV19 and TRBJ1-2; D not certain. The specimen comprised peripheral blood, sampled 28 days after the second AZD1222 dose. CDR3 in DNA: TGTGCCAGTAGTACCGGAAGAGTACTCCGAAACTATGGCTACACCTTC. Amino acids: CASSTGRVLRNYGYTF.